This paragraph reports one TCR beta chain. This entry comes from a study of blood T cell repertoires in COVID-19. Across the whole study: Samples taken during acute and convalescent COVID-19 were collected in the United States, Italy and Spain. PBMCs, B-cell-depleted T cells, or T cells provided the cDNA or gDNA that made up the material.

The CDR3 covers 13 residues. V lost 0 bases and J lost 4, with 7 bases in between. CDR1 and CDR2 (germline): SGHRS, YFSETQ. In the study's own analysis: Nucleated cell counts were estimated from reference gene primer amplification. TCRdb's table, derived via immunoSEQ multiplex PCR, lists solely in-frame clones and lacks some. That table gives V, J and clone size, and the DNA gave D and trimming. Counted here are 370,000 or so clones, over 65% occurring once; the ten biggest clones make up about 1.2%. The sample comprised peripheral blood. This TCR derives from a human donor with acute or convalescent COVID-19. The donor label of this sample is uncertain. V and J are TRBV5-1 and TRBJ1-2, with a weak D call TRBD1 (6 bases). The CDR3 nucleotides are TGCGCCAGCAGCTTGGGGACAGTCTATGGCTACACCTTC. It specifies CASSLGTVYGYTF.